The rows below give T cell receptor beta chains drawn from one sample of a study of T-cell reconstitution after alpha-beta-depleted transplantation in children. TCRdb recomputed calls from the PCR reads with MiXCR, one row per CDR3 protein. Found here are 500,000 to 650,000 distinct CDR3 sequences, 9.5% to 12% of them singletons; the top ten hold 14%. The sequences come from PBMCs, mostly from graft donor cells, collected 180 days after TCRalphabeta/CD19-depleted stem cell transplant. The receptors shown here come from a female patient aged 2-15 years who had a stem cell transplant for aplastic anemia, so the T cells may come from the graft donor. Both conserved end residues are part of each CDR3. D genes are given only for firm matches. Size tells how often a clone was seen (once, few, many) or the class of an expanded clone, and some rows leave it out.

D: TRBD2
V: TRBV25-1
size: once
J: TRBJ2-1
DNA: TGTGCCAGCAGTGCTCCCGGGACTAGCGGGTTCTATGAGCAGTTCTTC
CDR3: CASSAPGTSGFYEQFF

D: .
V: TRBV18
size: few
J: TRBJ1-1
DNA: TGTGCCAGCTCACCCTTGGACACGGGCACTGAAGCTTTCTTT
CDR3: CASSPLDTGTEAFF

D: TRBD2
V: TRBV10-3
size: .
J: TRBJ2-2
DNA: TGTGCCATCAGGACTAGCGGGAGCGAGTTCCCCGGGGAGCTGTTTTTT
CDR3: CAIRTSGSEFPGELFF

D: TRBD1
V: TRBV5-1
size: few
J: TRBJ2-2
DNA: TGCGCCAGTAGACAGGGGGCGCATGACACCGGGGAGCTGTTTTTT
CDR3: CASRQGAHDTGELFF

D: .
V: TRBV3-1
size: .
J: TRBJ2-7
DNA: TGTGCCAGCAGCCAAGTGTTCATCGAGCAGTACTTC
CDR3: CASSQVFIEQYF

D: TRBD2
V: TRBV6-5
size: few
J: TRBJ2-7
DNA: TGTGCCAGCAGTTACTCGCAAAGAACTAGCGGGTCTGAGCAGTACTTC
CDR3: CASSYSQRTSGSEQYF

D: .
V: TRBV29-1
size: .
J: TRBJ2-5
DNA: TGCAGCGTTGCCCACTACGGGGAGACCCAGTACTTC
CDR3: CSVAHYGETQYF

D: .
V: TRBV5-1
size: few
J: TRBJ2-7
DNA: TGCGCCAGCAGCCCGCCCGGGACGGTTCTTTACGAGCAGTACTTC
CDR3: CASSPPGTVLYEQYF

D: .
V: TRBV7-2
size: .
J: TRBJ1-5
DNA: TGTGCCAGCAGCTTAGCTGGGGACAATCAGCCCCAGCATTTT
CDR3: CASSLAGDNQPQHF

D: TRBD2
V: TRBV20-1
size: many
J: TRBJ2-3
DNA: TGCAGTGCTCTCACGGGACTAGCGGGAGAACGCACAGATACGCAGTATTTT
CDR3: CSALTGLAGERTDTQYF

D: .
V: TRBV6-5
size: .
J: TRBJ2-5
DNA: TGTGCCAGCAGTTCCCACGCGACAGGTCAAGAGACCCAGTACTTC
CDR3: CASSSHATGQETQYF

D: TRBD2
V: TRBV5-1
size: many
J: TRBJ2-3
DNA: TGCGCCAGCAGCTTTAGCGGGAGCACAGATACGCAGTATTTT
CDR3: CASSFSGSTDTQYF

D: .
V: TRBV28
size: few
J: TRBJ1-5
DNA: TGTGTCTCCAGGGACTACAATCAGCCCCAGCATTTT
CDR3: CVSRDYNQPQHF

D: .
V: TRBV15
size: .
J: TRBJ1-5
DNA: TGTGCCACCAGCAGAGACAATCAGCCCCAGCATTTT
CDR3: CATSRDNQPQHF

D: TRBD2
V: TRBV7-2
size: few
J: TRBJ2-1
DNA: TGTGCCAGCAGCCCTCCGGGACTAGCGACGGGCAATGAGCAGTTCTTC
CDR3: CASSPPGLATGNEQFF

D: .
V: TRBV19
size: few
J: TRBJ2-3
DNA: TGTGCCAGTACCGGACGGGTGTTGGATACGCAGTATTTT
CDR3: CASTGRVLDTQYF

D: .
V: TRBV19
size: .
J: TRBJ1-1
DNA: TGTGCCAGTGTCAATGGCCTAGGCCAGGGAGGCACTGAAGCTTTCTTT
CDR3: CASVNGLGQGGTEAFF

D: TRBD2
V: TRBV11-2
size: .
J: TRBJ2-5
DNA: TGTGCCAGCAGCGCCTCCGGCGGGAGTGTTCAAGAGACCCAGTACTTC
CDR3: CASSASGGSVQETQYF

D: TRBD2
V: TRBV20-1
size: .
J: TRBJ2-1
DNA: TGCAGTTCAACAAGCGGGAGGAGCAATGACCAGTTCTTC
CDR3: CSSTSGRSNDQFF

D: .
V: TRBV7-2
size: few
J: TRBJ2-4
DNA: TGTGCCAGCAGCTTAGCGAAGTGGCCAGTTGCAATTCAGTACTTC
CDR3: CASSLAKWPVAIQYF

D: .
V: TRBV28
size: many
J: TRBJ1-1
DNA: TGTGCCAGCAGTTTAGAGAGATACGACACTGAAGCTTTCTTT
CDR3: CASSLERYDTEAFF

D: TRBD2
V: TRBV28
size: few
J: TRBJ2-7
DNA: TGTGCCAGCAGTTCCCCGGCTAGCGGGAGGGCCCTCCACGAGCAGTACTTC
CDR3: CASSSPASGRALHEQYF

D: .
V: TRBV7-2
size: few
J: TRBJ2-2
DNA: TGTGCCAGCAGCCGGTTATTGGCCGGGACCGGGGAGCTGTTTTTT
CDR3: CASSRLLAGTGELFF

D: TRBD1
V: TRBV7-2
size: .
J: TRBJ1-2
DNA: TGTGCCAGCAGCTTATGGGACAGGGGTCACGGCTACACCTTC
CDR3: CASSLWDRGHGYTF

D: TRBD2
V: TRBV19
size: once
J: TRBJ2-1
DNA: TGTGCCAGTAGTAACAAACACTCAGCGGGAGGGCGTGATGAGCAGTTCTTC
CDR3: CASSNKHSAGGRDEQFF

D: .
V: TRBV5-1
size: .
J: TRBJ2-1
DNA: TGCGCCAGCAGCTTGGTCCCCCCGAGCTCCTACAATGAGCAGTTCTTC
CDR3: CASSLVPPSSYNEQFF

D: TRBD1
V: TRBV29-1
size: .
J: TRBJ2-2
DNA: TGCAGCGTCGCGGACAGGGGGCGAACCACCGGGGAGCTGTTTTTT
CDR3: CSVADRGRTTGELFF

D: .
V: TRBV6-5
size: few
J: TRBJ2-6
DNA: TGTGCCAGCAGTTACTCAGGCGCCACTGGGGCCAACGTCCTGACTTTC
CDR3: CASSYSGATGANVLTF

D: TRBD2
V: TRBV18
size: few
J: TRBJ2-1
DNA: TGTGCCAGCTCACGACTAGCGGGAGGGCAGCACAATGAGCAGTTCTTC
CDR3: CASSRLAGGQHNEQFF

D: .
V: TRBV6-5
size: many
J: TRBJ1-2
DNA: TGTGCCAGCACGGGCTCCGGCCCCCATGGCTACACCTTC
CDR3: CASTGSGPHGYTF

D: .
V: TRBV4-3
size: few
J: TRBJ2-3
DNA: TGCGCCAGCAGCCAAGGGGAACAGTTACTGCCCACAGATACGCAGTATTTT
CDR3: CASSQGEQLLPTDTQYF

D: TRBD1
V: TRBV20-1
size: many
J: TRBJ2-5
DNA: TGCAGTGCTAGAGGCTCGACCGGGACAGGGCCAGAGACCCAGTACTTC
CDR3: CSARGSTGTGPETQYF

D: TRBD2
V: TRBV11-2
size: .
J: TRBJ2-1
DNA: TGTGCCAGCAGCCCAGGCCCTGGACTAGCGGGAAGGGCAGACCGAAACAATGAGCAGTTCTTC
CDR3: CASSPGPGLAGRADRNNEQFF

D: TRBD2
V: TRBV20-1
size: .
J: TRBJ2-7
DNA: TGCAGTGCTGGTCTCCGCGGGTTTAGCGGGAGGGCCTGGGACGAGCAGTACTTC
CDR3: CSAGLRGFSGRAWDEQYF